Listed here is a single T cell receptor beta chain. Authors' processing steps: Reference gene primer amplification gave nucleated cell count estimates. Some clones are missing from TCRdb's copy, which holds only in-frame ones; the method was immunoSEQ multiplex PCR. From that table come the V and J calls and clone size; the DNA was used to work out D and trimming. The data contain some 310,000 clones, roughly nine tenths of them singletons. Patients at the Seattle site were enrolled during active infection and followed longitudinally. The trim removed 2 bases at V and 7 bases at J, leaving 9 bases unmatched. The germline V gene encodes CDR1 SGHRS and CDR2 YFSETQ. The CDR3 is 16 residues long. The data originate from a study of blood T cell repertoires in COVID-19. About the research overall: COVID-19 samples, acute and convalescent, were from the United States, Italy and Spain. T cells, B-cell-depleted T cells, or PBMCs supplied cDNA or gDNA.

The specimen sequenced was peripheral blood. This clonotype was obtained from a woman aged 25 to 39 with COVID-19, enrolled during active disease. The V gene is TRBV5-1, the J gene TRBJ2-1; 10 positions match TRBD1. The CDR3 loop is CASSLPRTGGKNEQFF. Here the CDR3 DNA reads TGCGCCAGCAGCTTACCTCGGACAGGGGGAAAGAATGAGCAGTTCTTC.